This T cell receptor beta chain is drawn from a study of blood T cell repertoires in COVID-19. Overall study context: Spain, Italy and the United States supplied samples that represented acute and convalescent COVID-19. PBMCs, B-cell-depleted T cells, or T cells provided the cDNA or gDNA that made up the material.

This CDR3 spans 15 amino acids. The germline CDR1 and CDR2 sequences are WSHSY and SAAADI. Trimming took 8 bases from V and 2 from J, leaving 19 bases between them. Per the original methods: The authors estimated nucleated cell counts from reference gene primer amplification. The assay was immunoSEQ multiplex PCR, and TCRdb's table has in-frame clones only and misses some. V and J calls and clone size are as listed in that table; D and trimming were resolved from the DNA. The sample shows 50,000 to 85,000 clones, roughly 78% of them seen only once. This clone was detected ten times or more. The source material was peripheral blood. The sequence was obtained from a human donor in a cohort sampled during active COVID-19. The V call is TRBV10-2, the J call TRBJ2-7; D is possibly TRBD2 (5 bases). In DNA, the CDR3 is TGCGCCAGCTTAGGTTTAGCGTCAGGAGCCTACGAGCAGTACTTC. Its protein product is CASLGLASGAYEQYF.